By frequency, the clone carrying this TCR beta chain registers medium-sized. No antigen is known for it. This sample was included in a study of CXCR3-negative and CXCR3-positive naive CD8 T cells. 5' RACE that incorporated UMI labels was used to prepare the TRB cDNA libraries. TCRdb re-called the 5' RACE reads, yielding one record per CDR3 amino acid sequence without DNA. This table holds several thousand distinct CDR3 sequences. The germline V gene has CDR1 SQVTM and CDR2 ANQGSEA. The CDR3 length is 13 residues. Findings and limits, study-wide: For CXCR3-positive naive cells, TRB CDR3s were more hydrophobic than those of CXCR3-negative naive cells.

This sequence joins TRBV29-1 and TRBJ2-7; TCRdb's D gene call, TRBD1, goes unchecked for lack of DNA. The sample comprised naive CXCR3+ CD8+ T cells from blood. Specified subset: CD45RO-CCR7+CD27+CD95- naive CD8+ T cells expressing CXCR3 (TNR3+). This TCR derives from a human donor in good health. Some clones in this sample may be carry-over from other donors' samples. CDR3 protein: CSVEGTVPYEQYF.